The clone carrying this T cell receptor beta chain occurred many times. The germline CDR1 and CDR2 sequences are DFQATT and SNEGSKA (reference sequence). The CDR3 spans 13 residues. Trimming removed 6 bases from V and 4 bases from J, with 15 bases in between. These data originate in a study of identical twins. Healthy Caucasian individuals made up all the donors. In TCRdb, the 5' RACE reads were re-called with MiXCR into one record per CDR3 protein. The table records a few hundred thousand distinct CDR3 sequences, about 11% of them present only once. The sequenced sample consisted of memory T cells sorted from blood. The V gene is TRBV20-1, the J gene TRBJ1-2; D gene ambiguous. This sequence originates from a man between 45 and 60 years old in good health. The CDR3 here is CSASGGTSYGYTF. CDR3 bases: TGCAGTGCCTCGGGAGGAACTTCCTATGGCTACACCTTC.